This TCR beta chain came from a study of T cell clonality in common variable immunodeficiency. Per germline, CDR1 SEHNR and CDR2 FQNEAQ (reference sequence). The CDR3 extends over 15 amino acids. In its sample, this clone was seen a few times. Antigen unknown. An end of the junction does not agree with germline; a read error may underlie this. Read sequence stops 3 residues before the CDR3 end, and the germline J gene provides the missing end. Caucasian heritage predominated among both patients and controls. General study findings and limits: The cause of increased CVID clonality remains unclear without subpopulation sequencing.

Profiling relied on immunoSEQ multiplex PCR, and the TCRdb table lists in-frame clones only, not all of them. Recorded here are 40,000 to 45,000 clones, none singletons. Input material: peripheral blood mononuclear cells. The chain joins TRBV7-9 to TRBJ1-4; D not certain. This TCR was recovered from a person aged 18 to 69 in good health. The covered CDR3 bases are TGTGTCAGCAGCTCTGGGCAGCATAGAAGTGAAAAA. This codes for CVSSSGQHRSEK. The entire CDR3 protein is CVSSSGQHRSEKLFF.